This TCR beta chain is drawn from a study of blood T cell repertoires in COVID-19. Germline V lookup: CDR1 ENHRY, CDR2 SYGVKD. This CDR3 spans 14 amino acids. With V trimmed by 4 bases and J by 7 bases, 5 bases remained unmatched. Using immunoSEQ multiplex PCR, the repertoire was profiled, and TCRdb retains in-frame clones only, with some absent. The sample records some 150,000 clones, around 85% being singletons. This clonotype was obtained from a woman between 70 and 85 years old with acute or convalescent COVID-19. What was sequenced was peripheral blood. The chain couples TRBV10-3 to TRBJ2-7; TRBD1 matches at 12 bases. DNA for the CDR3: TGTGCCATCAGTGGGGGACAGGGGGCAAGTGAGCAGTACTTC. Protein sequence: CAISGGQGASEQYF.